Shown below are 5 T cell receptor beta chains from a single sample sequenced in a study of T cells after yellow fever vaccination. MiXCR, run by TCRdb on the 5' RACE reads, gives a single entry per CDR3 protein. The sample records about 340,000 distinct CDR3 sequences, approximately 12% being singletons. The specimen was CD4+ T cells sorted from PBMCs, collected 15 days after the yellow fever booster vaccination. The receptors were sampled from a man aged 18 to 35 who received the YFV17D yellow fever vaccine.

Ten or more counts support this clonotype. This chain links TRBV28 with TRBJ1-2, with D possibly TRBD1 on 5 matching bases. The CDR3 covers 12 residues. The germline V and J ends were trimmed by 7 bases and 6 bases, with 12 bases remaining between them. Germline CDR1 and CDR2: MDHEN and SYDVKM. The CDR3 DNA follows: TGTGCCAGCACCGAGACAGAAAATGGCTACACCTTC. Translation: CASTETENGYTF.

The genes are TRBV5-1 and TRBJ1-6; the D gene is possibly TRBD1 (5 bases). From germline, CDR1 is SGHRS and CDR2 YFSETQ. This CDR3 region has 16 residues. V shed 4 bases and J shed 4 bases, with 15 bases lying between them. As DNA, the CDR3 is TGCGCCAGCAGCCAGGCGGGGACGGGATATAATTCACCCCTCCACTTT. Protein: CASSQAGTGYNSPLHF.

About this clonotype: This clone may be a read error of a much larger clone one base away. The chain joins TRBV3-1 to TRBJ2-1, with D unclear. The CDR3 length is 11 residues. Per the germline V gene, CDR1 is LGHDT and CDR2 is YNNKEL (reference sequence). The CDR3 sequence is CARSQVNEQFF. The CDR3 DNA reads as TGTGCCAGGAGCCAAGTCAATGAGCAGTTCTTC.

A few counts support this clonotype. This rearrangement joins TRBV5-1 to TRBJ1-4; 7 nucleotides align to TRBD1. The CDR3 sequence is 15 residues long. V dropped 5 bases and J dropped 3; count of bases not matched to a gene: 7. Germline V lookup: CDR1 SGHRS, CDR2 YFSETQ. Here the CDR3 reads CASSRDRPSNEKLFF. The CDR3 DNA follows: TGCGCCAGCAGTCGGGACAGACCCTCTAATGAAAAACTGTTTTTT.

The chain links TRBV7-2 to TRBJ2-1; no clear D gene. V dropped 3 bases and J dropped 0 bases, with 9 bases sitting between them. CDR1 SGHTA and CDR2 FQGNSA come from the germline V gene. The CDR3 loop spans 15 amino acids. The CDR3 bases are TGTGCCAGCAGCTTCGGATCTACCTCCTACAATGAGCAGTTCTTC. Its translation: CASSFGSTSYNEQFF.